A single sample is the source of the 26 T cell receptor beta chains below, sequenced in a study of T cells after yellow fever vaccination. TCRdb called the 5' RACE reads again in MiXCR, with one record for every CDR3 protein. This sample has around 590,000 distinct CDR3 sequences, with over 9% found just once. Sequenced here: PBMCs, sampled on the day of the yellow fever booster vaccination. These receptors were obtained from a man between 25 and 39 years old who received the YFV17D yellow fever vaccine.

This clonotype was seen a handful of times. This rearrangement joins TRBV7-2 to TRBJ2-7; TRBD1 matches 10 bases. Trimming took 5 bases from V and 5 from J; bases not matched to a gene: 12. The CDR3 has 16 amino acids. Germline loops: CDR1 SGHTA, CDR2 FQGNSA. CDR3 sequence: CASSTPPRDRGHEQYF. Here the CDR3 DNA reads TGTGCCAGCAGCACCCCTCCCCGGGACAGGGGACACGAGCAGTACTTC.

Ten or more counts support this clonotype. The chain is built from TRBV30 and TRBJ1-5; 7 bases are a match to TRBD1. This CDR3 has 16 residues. Germline V CDR1 and CDR2: GTSNPN, SVGIG (reference sequence). The J segment lost 7 bases and the V segment lost 3 bases, leaving 15 bases of the junction unmatched. The CDR3 region is CAWSEGQPLFSQPQHF. In DNA form, the CDR3 reads TGTGCCTGGAGCGAGGGACAGCCGCTATTCTCCCAGCCCCAGCATTTT.

The chain's CDR3 is CASSNPYGTATRTSGRNEQFF. The CDR3 bases are TGTGCCAGTTCGAACCCCTATGGGACGGCTACAAGGACTAGCGGGAGGAATGAGCAGTTCTTC. The chain carries TRBV19 and TRBJ2-1, with 14 bases fitting TRBD2. Germline loops: CDR1 LNHDA, CDR2 SQIVND (reference sequence). V shed 8 bases and J 7 bases; nucleotides not matched to a gene: 25. The CDR3 is 21 residues long.

V and J are TRBV5-6 and TRBJ2-1; 9 bases match TRBD1. Germline lookup yields CDR1 SGHDT and CDR2 YYEEEE. Trimming took 4 bases from V and 8 from J; bases not matched to a gene: 16. This CDR3 is built from 17 residues. The CDR3 region has the DNA TGTGCCAGCAGCCCGCAGTTGGGGACAGGGATTTTGGATGAGCAGTTCTTC. It encodes CASSPQLGTGILDEQFF.

This sequence joins TRBV4-3 and TRBJ2-1; 10 bases align to TRBD2. With 4 bases clipped from V and 9 bases from J, the junction kept 6 bases outside the gene matches. CDR1 LGHNA and CDR2 YSLEER come from the germline V gene. This CDR3 is 14 amino acids long. The CDR3: CASSPASGSGEQFF. Here the CDR3 DNA reads TGCGCCAGCAGCCCTGCTAGCGGGAGTGGTGAGCAGTTCTTC.

The chain carries TRBV27 and TRBJ2-5, with 7 positions matching TRBD1. This CDR3 comprises 14 residues. Germline lookup yields CDR1 MNHEY and CDR2 SMNVEV (reference sequence). The ends lost 5 bases at V and 3 bases at J; junction bases unmatched: 6. The CDR3 region is CASSLRQGKETQYF. The CDR3 DNA follows: TGTGCCAGCAGTCTCCGACAGGGAAAAGAGACCCAGTACTTC.

This clonotype has a single count. The chain links TRBV3-1 to TRBJ2-3; possibly TRBD2 for D (6 bases). V lost 0 bases to trimming and J lost 3 bases, with 16 bases between them. CDR1 and CDR2 from the germline V gene are LGHDT and YNNKEL (reference sequence). There are 17 residues in the CDR3. The CDR3 is CASSQDQLVGGTDTQYF. The CDR3 bases are TGTGCCAGCAGCCAAGATCAACTCGTCGGGGGAACAGATACGCAGTATTTT.

The sample holds a few counts of this clonotype. The rearrangement joins TRBV18 to TRBJ1-3; D uncertain. Trimming stripped 3 bases from V and 0 bases from J, with 12 bases between. From germline, CDR1 is KGHSH and CDR2 LQKENI. This CDR3 is 16 amino acids long. The CDR3 DNA is TGTGCCAGCTCACCCGAGGTCCTTTCCTCTGGAAACACCATATATTTT. Protein: CASSPEVLSSGNTIYF.

The rearrangement links TRBV27 to TRBJ2-2; D tentatively fits TRBD1 or TRBD2 (5 bases each). From germline, CDR1 is MNHEY and CDR2 SMNVEV (reference sequence). The CDR3 is made up of 16 amino acids. V dropped 4 bases and J dropped 3 bases, with 15 bases sitting between them. Written as DNA, the CDR3 is TGTGCCAGCAGTTCTCGGGGCAACTTAGACACCGGGGAGCTGTTTTTT. Its translation: CASSSRGNLDTGELFF.

There are a few counts of this clonotype. J is TRBJ2-7 and V is TRBV7-2; 10 bases line up with TRBD1. CDR3 length equals 16 residues. V lost 2 bases to trimming and J lost 4 bases; unmatched junction nucleotides: 8. Germline V lookup: CDR1 SGHTA, CDR2 FQGNSA. The chain's CDR3 is CASSLPPTGGGYEQYF. CDR3 bases: TGTGCCAGCAGCTTACCGCCGACAGGGGGCGGTTACGAGCAGTACTTC.

The chain couples TRBV20-1 to TRBJ2-1, with D tentatively TRBD2 (6 bases). The CDR3 is 18 residues long. V was pared by 0 bases and J by 7 bases, with 25 bases between. Germline V gene lookup returns CDR1 DFQATT and CDR2 SNEGSKA (reference sequence). The CDR3 region has the DNA TGCAGTGCTAGAGATCAGTACGTGGGGGGATGGATCAGGAATGAGCAGTTCTTC. This encodes CSARDQYVGGWIRNEQFF.

Many counts were recorded for this clonotype. V usage is TRBV24-1 and J usage is TRBJ2-1, with D possibly matching TRBD2 (6 bases). CDR1 is KGHDR and CDR2 is SFDVKD in the germline V gene. This CDR3 region has 16 residues. V lost 6 bases, J lost 0 bases, and 14 bases lay in between. The CDR3 DNA follows: TGTGCCACCAGTACTCCACTAGCTAACTCCTACAATGAGCAGTTCTTC. Its protein product is CATSTPLANSYNEQFF.

This clonotype was recorded many times. This chain uses TRBV10-3 with TRBJ2-7; 9 nucleotides match TRBD2. Germline CDR1 ENHRY, CDR2 SYGVKD. With V trimmed by 0 bases and J by 3 bases, 3 bases remained unmatched. The CDR3 is 15 amino acids. Written as DNA, the CDR3 is TGTGCCATCAGTGAGTCGCTAGCGGGGTACTACGAGCAGTACTTC. Protein: CAISESLAGYYEQYF.

This clonotype was seen a handful of times. The chain is built from TRBV30 and TRBJ2-1, with a weak D call TRBD2 (8 bases). The CDR3 spans 16 residues. V lost 5 bases to trimming and J lost 5 bases, with 22 bases between them. Germline loops: CDR1 GTSNPN, CDR2 SVGIG (reference sequence). In nucleotides, the CDR3 is TGTGCCTGGGACCCCCGGAGGGGGCGGGGGGACAATGAGCAGTTCTTC. Translating it yields CAWDPRRGRGDNEQFF.

The V gene is TRBV15, the J gene TRBJ2-5; D might be TRBD1 (6 bases). V was clipped by 2 bases and J by 3 bases, with 16 bases between them. The CDR3 is made up of 16 amino acids. The V gene's germline CDR1 is LNHNV and CDR2 YYDKDF (reference sequence). For the CDR3, the DNA is TGTGCCACCAGCAGACCCGCACAGGGCCGGGAAGAGACCCAGTACTTC. This encodes CATSRPAQGREETQYF.

In nucleotides, the CDR3 is TGCGCCAGCACCCTTAGCGGTGAGCAGTTCTTC. Protein: CASTLSGEQFF. This rearrangement joins TRBV5-1 to TRBJ2-1; possible D gene TRBD2, 6 bases. CDR3 length equals 11 residues. Germline V gives CDR1 SGHRS, CDR2 YFSETQ. V dropped 6 bases and J dropped 9 bases, with 10 bases sitting between them. Full variable domain (rest looked up from reference TRBV5-1 and TRBJ2-1): KAGVTQTPRYLIKTRGQQVTLSCSPISGHRSVSWYQQTPGQGLQFLFEYFSETQRNKGNFPGRFSGRQFSNSRSEMNVSTLELGDSALYLCASTLSGEQFFGPGTRLTVL.

This clonotype was seen a few times. V is TRBV15 and J is TRBJ2-7; 8 bases fit TRBD2. The germline V gene encodes CDR1 LNHNV and CDR2 YYDKDF (reference sequence). This CDR3 comprises 15 residues. The V gene end was trimmed by 5 bases and the J gene end by 0 bases; junction bases not matched to a gene: 6. As DNA, the CDR3 is TGTGCCACCAGCTCGGGGACTAGGGCCTCCTACGAGCAGTACTTC. Amino acid sequence: CATSSGTRASYEQYF.

The chain uses TRBV20-1 and TRBJ2-7, with 10 bases fitting TRBD2. In germline, CDR1 is DFQATT, CDR2 SNEGSKA (reference sequence). CDR3 length: 14 residues. Germline trimming cut 4 bases from V and 2 bases from J; bases unmatched to any gene: 5. The CDR3 DNA reads as TGCAGTGCTAATCTAGCGGGAGTCGCCTACGAGCAGTACTTC. It encodes CSANLAGVAYEQYF.

The CDR3 sequence: CASSPRTGRNTIYF. Written as DNA, the CDR3 is TGTGCCAGCTCACCACGAACAGGGAGAAACACCATATATTTT. The gene calls are TRBV18 and TRBJ1-3, with a weak D call TRBD1 (6 bases). Germline assignment: CDR1 KGHSH and CDR2 LQKENI. The V end was cut by 1 base, the J end by 5 bases, with 9 bases between. The CDR3 covers 14 residues.

This clonotype was observed a few times. J is TRBJ2-7 and V is TRBV18, with TRBD1 identical over 9 bases. V trimming: 4 bases; J trimming: 2 bases; junction bases outside the gene matches: 6. The CDR3 extends over 15 amino acids. CDR1 is KGHSH, CDR2 LQKENI, per germline. This CDR3 reads CASSLGTGRTYEQYF. In DNA, the CDR3 is TGTGCCAGCTCACTAGGGACAGGGAGAACCTACGAGCAGTACTTC. Supplemented by reference TRBV18 and TRBJ2-7, the full variable domain reads NAGVMQNPRHLVRRRGQEARLRCSPMKGHSHVYWYRQLPEEGLKFMVYLQKENIIDESGMPKERFSAEFPKEGPSILRIQQVVRGDSAAYFCASSLGTGRTYEQYFGPGTRLTVT.

A few counts support this clonotype. This chain joins TRBV30 and TRBJ2-5; TRBD1 aligns across 12 bases. Germline CDR1 reads GTSNPN; CDR2 reads SVGIG (reference sequence). V lost 2 bases and J lost 5; bases outside the gene matches: 12. There are 17 residues in the CDR3. The DNA for the CDR3 is TGTGCCTGGAGTCCAGGATTGGGACAGGGGGCGCGGGAGACCCAGTACTTC. Residues: CAWSPGLGQGARETQYF. The full variable domain, with the rest looked up from reference TRBV30 and TRBJ2-5, is SQTIHQWPATLVQPVGSPLSLECTVEGTSNPNLYWYRQAAGRGLQLLFYSVGIGQISSEVPQNLSASRPQDRQFILSSKKLLLSDSGFYLCAWSPGLGQGARETQYFGPGTRLLVL.

This chain connects TRBV6-2 or TRBV6-3 to TRBJ2-7, with D perhaps TRBD1 (5 bases). V gave up 2 bases and J gave up 5 bases, with 13 bases separating them. Per the germline V gene, CDR1 is MNHEY and CDR2 is SVGEGT. The CDR3 totals 14 residues. CDR3 residues: CASSYARVLDEQYF. The DNA for the CDR3 is TGTGCCAGCAGTTACGCCAGGGTGTTGGACGAGCAGTACTTC.

This clonotype was counted only a few times. V usage is TRBV19 and J usage is TRBJ2-1; D unresolved. V was cut by 5 bases and J by 6 bases, with 11 bases left in between. The CDR3 covers 13 residues. Germline V gene sequence: CDR1 LNHDA, CDR2 SQIVND (reference sequence). The DNA of the CDR3 is TGTGCCAGTAGTCTTACGCCCCGCAATGAGCAGTTCTTC. It is translated as CASSLTPRNEQFF. Supplemented by reference TRBV19 and TRBJ2-1, the full variable domain reads DGGITQSPKYLFRKEGQNVTLSCEQNLNHDAMYWYRQDPGQGLRLIYYSQIVNDFQKGDIAEGYSVSREKKESFPLTVTSAQKNPTAFYLCASSLTPRNEQFFGPGTRLTVL.

V and J are TRBV20-1 and TRBJ2-7, with 8 nucleotides matching TRBD2. Germline V gene lookup returns CDR1 DFQATT and CDR2 SNEGSKA (reference sequence). Losses at the gene ends were 0 bases for V and 2 bases for J; bases not matched to a gene: 3. This CDR3 has 14 amino acids. The CDR3 DNA sequence: TGCAGTGCTAGAGATGGAGCGGGAGCCTACGAGCAGTACTTC. It yields the protein CSARDGAGAYEQYF.

This clonotype was seen a handful of times. This chain connects TRBV5-1 to TRBJ2-3; 10 nucleotides align to TRBD2. V lost 4 bases and J lost 4; bases outside the gene matches: 6. This CDR3 is 15 amino acids long. Germline CDR1 and CDR2: SGHRS and YFSETQ. CDR3 residues: CASSLGLARADTQYF. The DNA of the CDR3 is TGCGCCAGCAGCCTGGGACTAGCGAGGGCAGATACGCAGTATTTT. Based on the CDR3 plus reference TRBV5-1 and TRBJ2-3, the full variable domain is KAGVTQTPRYLIKTRGQQVTLSCSPISGHRSVSWYQQTPGQGLQFLFEYFSETQRNKGNFPGRFSGRQFSNSRSEMNVSTLELGDSALYLCASSLGLARADTQYFGPGTRLTVL.

This rearrangement joins TRBV5-1 to TRBJ1-1; the D gene is possibly TRBD1 (5 bases). Trimming cost V 4 bases and J 1 base, with 11 bases left between them. The CDR3 totals 14 residues. Germline V CDR1 and CDR2: SGHRS, YFSETQ. The CDR3: CASSNGGGNTEAFF. The DNA of the CDR3 is TGCGCCAGCAGCAACGGCGGGGGGAACACTGAAGCTTTCTTT. Full variable domain (outside the CDR3, taken from reference TRBV5-1 and TRBJ1-1): KAGVTQTPRYLIKTRGQQVTLSCSPISGHRSVSWYQQTPGQGLQFLFEYFSETQRNKGNFPGRFSGRQFSNSRSEMNVSTLELGDSALYLCASSNGGGNTEAFFGQGTRLTVV.